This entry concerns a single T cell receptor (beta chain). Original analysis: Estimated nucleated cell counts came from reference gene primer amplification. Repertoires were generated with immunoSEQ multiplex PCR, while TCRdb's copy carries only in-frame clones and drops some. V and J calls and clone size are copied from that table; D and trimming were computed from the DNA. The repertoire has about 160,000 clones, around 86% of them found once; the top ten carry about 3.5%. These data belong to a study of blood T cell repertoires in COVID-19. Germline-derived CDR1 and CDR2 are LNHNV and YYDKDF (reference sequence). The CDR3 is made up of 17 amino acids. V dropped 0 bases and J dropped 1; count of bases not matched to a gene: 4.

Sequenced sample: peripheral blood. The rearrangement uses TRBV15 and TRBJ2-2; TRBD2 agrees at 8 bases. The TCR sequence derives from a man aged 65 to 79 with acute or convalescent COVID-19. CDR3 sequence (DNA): TGTGCCACCAGCAGAGAACGGAGCGGGAGGAACACCGGGGAGCTGTTTTTT. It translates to CATSRERSGRNTGELFF.